A single sample is the source of the 29 T cell receptor beta chains below, sequenced in a study of OX40 agonist ivuxolimab in advanced cancers. Only in-frame clones appear in the TCRdb table, and some are missing; sequencing was by immunoSEQ multiplex PCR. This sample has about 78,000 clones; 92% occur once, and the top ten carry approximately 3%. The source material was CD4+ or CD8+ T cells sorted from blood, sampled in a trial of the OX40 agonist ivuxolimab. Receptors originate from an adult with an advanced solid tumor such as melanoma, head and neck, liver or kidney cancer.

This chain links TRBV7-8 with TRBJ2-1, with 8 bases that match TRBD1. Trimming removed 6 bases from V and 2 bases from J; junction bases left unmatched: 9. The CDR3 is 16 residues long. The germline CDR1 and CDR2 sequences are SGHVS and FQNEAQ. In DNA form, the CDR3 reads TGTGCCAGCAGGGGAGAGAGGACAGGGACCTACAATGAGCAGTTCTTC. Amino acid sequence: CASRGERTGTYNEQFF. Full variable domain (outside the CDR3, taken from reference TRBV7-8 and TRBJ2-1): GAGVSQSPRYKVAKRGQDVALRCDPISGHVSLFWYQQALGQGPEFLTYFQNEAQLDKSGLPSDRFFAERPEGSVSTLKIQRTQQEDSAVYLCASRGERTGTYNEQFFGPGTRLTVL.

This chain connects TRBV5-1 to TRBJ2-7; D call uncertain. CDR1 and CDR2 from the germline V gene are SGHRS and YFSETQ. V was clipped by 3 bases and J by 5 bases, with 9 bases between them. The CDR3 has 12 residues. DNA of the CDR3: TGCGCCAGCAGCTGGGGATGGGACGAGCAGTACTTC. Translating it yields CASSWGWDEQYF.

The chain is built from TRBV28 and TRBJ1-5; 11 nucleotides line up with TRBD1. Germline V gene sequence: CDR1 MDHEN, CDR2 SYDVKM. After removal of 2 bases from V and 6 bases from J, the junction contained 9 bases not matched to a gene. The CDR3 is made up of 17 amino acids. The DNA of the CDR3 is TGTGCCAGCAGTTTAGGGACAGGGGGAGGCAAGCGTCAGCCCCAGCATTTT. Translation gives CASSLGTGGGKRQPQHF.

V gene TRBV27 combines with J gene TRBJ2-1; D is unresolved. The CDR3 length is 14 residues. Germline lookup yields CDR1 MNHEY and CDR2 SMNVEV (reference sequence). Trimming removed 3 bases at V and 4 bases at J, with 10 bases between. The CDR3 DNA reads as TGTGCCAGCAGTTTGGTTGCCCAATACAATGAGCAGTTCTTC. This gives the protein CASSLVAQYNEQFF.

The chain recombines TRBV29-1 with TRBJ2-3; a possible D gene is TRBD1 (6 bases). V lost 2 bases, J lost 2 bases, and 11 bases lay in between. The CDR3 spans 14 residues. Germline V lookup: CDR1 SQVTM, CDR2 ANQGSEA. The CDR3 DNA is TGCAGCGTTGAAAGGGACACCCACACAGATACGCAGTATTTT. It encodes CSVERDTHTDTQYF.

The chain joins TRBV19 to TRBJ2-5; the D gene is possibly TRBD2 (5 bases). Germline CDR1 is LNHDA and CDR2 is SQIVND (reference sequence). This CDR3 has 15 residues. The germline V and J ends were trimmed by 5 bases and 5 bases, with 18 bases remaining between them. Written as DNA, the CDR3 is TGTGCCAGTAGTTCGAGGGCCCGTTGGGGTGAGACCCAGTACTTC. This codes for CASSSRARWGETQYF.

This sequence joins TRBV5-1 and TRBJ2-7; D is possibly TRBD1 (6 bases). Germline loops: CDR1 SGHRS, CDR2 YFSETQ. Deletions cut 1 base from V and 7 bases from J, with 12 bases between. This CDR3 comprises 13 residues. The CDR3 loop is CASSLTGTREQYF. The CDR3 DNA reads TGCGCCAGCAGCTTGACAGGGACGAGAGAGCAGTACTTC.

The V and J genes are TRBV5-6 and TRBJ2-7; no firm D call. The end of the DNA fits TRBJ2-1 better, so the J call may be wrong. CDR1 is SGHDT and CDR2 is YYEEEE in the germline V gene. There are 13 residues in the CDR3. The CDR3 sequence is CASSRPTLNEQFF. The CDR3 region has the DNA TGTGCCAGCAGTAGACCGACCCTCAATGAGCAGTTCTTC.

The rearrangement joins TRBV20-1 to TRBJ2-3; no reliable D call. The ends were cut back, 5 bases at V and 2 bases at J, with 2 bases in the middle. CDR3 length: 10 residues. Germline CDR1 is DFQATT and CDR2 is SNEGSKA (reference sequence). CDR3 sequence: CSAPTDTQYF. The CDR3 DNA is TGCAGTGCTCCCACAGATACGCAGTATTTT.

This chain connects TRBV19 to TRBJ2-1; D remains ambiguous. V was cut by 3 bases and J by 0 bases, with 12 bases left in between. Germline V gene sequence: CDR1 LNHDA, CDR2 SQIVND (reference sequence). The CDR3 extends over 16 amino acids. The CDR3 nucleotides are TGTGCCAGTAGTATGGATTCCCCGACCTCCTACAATGAGCAGTTCTTC. This translates into CASSMDSPTSYNEQFF. The entire variable domain, with the rest obtained from reference TRBV19 and TRBJ2-1, is as follows: DGGITQSPKYLFRKEGQNVTLSCEQNLNHDAMYWYRQDPGQGLRLIYYSQIVNDFQKGDIAEGYSVSREKKESFPLTVTSAQKNPTAFYLCASSMDSPTSYNEQFFGPGTRLTVL.

The chain's CDR3 is CASSPAQAYEQYF. As DNA, the CDR3 is TGTGCCAGCTCACCGGCTCAGGCCTACGAGCAGTACTTC. The J gene is TRBJ2-7, the V gene TRBV18; D is ambiguous. V dropped 3 bases and J dropped 2 bases, with 8 bases sitting between them. There are 13 residues in the CDR3. The V gene's germline CDR1 is KGHSH and CDR2 LQKENI.

The genes are TRBV5-6 and TRBJ1-5; D is uncertain. The germline V gene has CDR1 SGHDT and CDR2 YYEEEE. The CDR3 consists of 15 residues. The germline V and J ends were trimmed by 4 bases and 9 bases, with 20 bases remaining between them. Written as DNA, the CDR3 is TGTGCCAGCAGCCTAAGAGGGTACCCGACTTGGCCCCAGCATTTT. Protein sequence: CASSLRGYPTWPQHF.

The chain is built from TRBV14 and TRBJ2-5; 9 bases map to TRBD2. V trimming: 4 bases; J trimming: 2 bases; junction bases outside the gene matches: 11. CDR1 is SGHDN and CDR2 is FVKESK in the germline V gene. CDR3 size: 17 residues. In DNA, the CDR3 is TGTGCCAGCAGCCCCAGGGGCAGCGGGGGGATACAAGAGACCCAGTACTTC. Amino acid sequence: CASSPRGSGGIQETQYF.

J is TRBJ2-7 and V is TRBV19, with a tentative D call TRBD2 (6 bases). CDR1 and CDR2 from the germline V gene are LNHDA and SQIVND (reference sequence). This CDR3 region has 13 residues. Trimming took 2 bases from V and 4 from J, leaving 9 bases between them. The CDR3 spells CASSIFAGYEQYF. In nucleotides, the CDR3 is TGTGCCAGTAGTATATTTGCGGGGTACGAGCAGTACTTC.

In DNA, the CDR3 is TGTGCCACCAGCCGCGGGTCATCCTACGAGCAGTACTTC. Encoded protein: CATSRGSSYEQYF. J is TRBJ2-7 and V is TRBV15, with D possibly matching TRBD2 (5 bases). The CDR3 loop spans 13 amino acids. The V gene lost 5 bases and the J gene lost 1 base, with 9 bases spanning the gap. Germline CDR1 reads LNHNV; CDR2 reads YYDKDF (reference sequence).

This chain joins TRBV25-1 and TRBJ1-1; D is undetermined. CDR1 and CDR2 (germline): MGHDK, SYGVNS. The CDR3 consists of 12 residues. Trimming took off 7 bases at V and 5 bases at J, with 11 bases between the two ends. The CDR3 nucleotides are TGTGCCAGCACTTCGATCGGTACTGAAGCTTTCTTT. It encodes CASTSIGTEAFF.

This clone was seen only once. J is TRBJ2-1 and V is TRBV5-4; 9 nucleotides line up with TRBD1. The CDR3 spans 14 residues. The germline V gene encodes CDR1 SGHNT and CDR2 YYREEE (reference sequence). V was clipped by 7 bases and J by 7 bases; unmatched bases: 9. The DNA for the CDR3 is TGTGCCAGCGGGACAGGGTGGAGTGTAAATGAGCAGTTCTTC. It codes for CASGTGWSVNEQFF.

This sequence joins TRBV19 and TRBJ1-2; no reliable D call. Germline CDR1 LNHDA, CDR2 SQIVND (reference sequence). The CDR3 spans 14 residues. Trimming pared 5 bases from V and 8 bases from J, leaving 18 bases between. Here the CDR3 DNA reads TGTGCCAGTAGTGACCCCGATCGGGTTCGCGGCTACACCTTC. This encodes CASSDPDRVRGYTF.

The chain carries TRBV7-2 and TRBJ1-4, with a weak D call TRBD1 (6 bases). The CDR3 totals 14 residues. V was shortened by 5 bases and J by 6 bases, with 13 bases between the two germline ends. The germline gives CDR1 SGHTA, CDR2 FQGNSA. Written as DNA, the CDR3 is TGTGCCAGCAGCGCCGGGACATCCTATGAAAAACTGTTTTTT. Its protein is CASSAGTSYEKLFF.

This chain joins TRBV27 and TRBJ1-2, with 10 bases identical to TRBD1. This CDR3 is 15 amino acids long. The germline V gene encodes CDR1 MNHEY and CDR2 SMNVEV (reference sequence). The V segment lost 6 bases and the J segment 4 bases; nucleotides outside the gene matches: 8. CDR3 residues: CASSARQGAVYGYTF. The CDR3 nucleotides read TGTGCCAGCAGCGCACGACAGGGGGCCGTCTATGGCTACACCTTC.

V is TRBV5-8 and J is TRBJ2-7; D is undetermined. Per the germline V gene, CDR1 is SGHTS and CDR2 is YDEGEE. The ends were cut back, 2 bases at V and 0 bases at J, with 6 bases in the middle. The CDR3 extends over 13 amino acids. CDR3 sequence reads: CASSFYSSYEQYF. The CDR3 nucleotides read TGTGCCAGCAGCTTTTACTCCTCCTACGAGCAGTACTTC.

The chain links TRBV6-1 to TRBJ2-7, with D possibly called TRBD1 or TRBD2 (5 bases each). The CDR3 sequence is 14 residues long. Trimming removed 4 bases at V and 8 bases at J, with 18 bases between. Germline V gene lookup returns CDR1 MNHNS and CDR2 SASEGT. CDR3 sequence: CASSATGTPGKQYF. Written as DNA, the CDR3 is TGTGCCAGCAGTGCTACCGGGACCCCCGGGAAGCAGTACTTC.

The chain links TRBV12-2 to TRBJ1-2; the table gives TRBD1 as D, unverified against the DNA. TRBV12-2 is assigned pseudogene status. The CDR3 totals 17 residues. In DNA, the CDR3 is TGTGCAAGTCGCTCCACGGACAGGCGACTCGACTACTATGGCTACACCTTC. Amino acid sequence: CASRSTDRRLDYYGYTF.

V usage is TRBV30 and J usage is TRBJ1-1, with 8 bases that match TRBD1. The CDR3 length is 19 residues. Per the germline V gene, CDR1 is GTSNPN and CDR2 is SVGIG (reference sequence). J lost 0 bases, V lost 0 bases, and 15 bases had no gene match. CDR3 in amino acids: CAWSVRTGQATAMNTEAFF. The CDR3 bases are TGTGCCTGGAGTGTAAGGACAGGGCAAGCGACGGCTATGAACACTGAAGCTTTCTTT.

The V call is TRBV6-1, the J call TRBJ2-1; D not resolved. The CDR3 runs 13 residues. Germline lookup yields CDR1 MNHNS and CDR2 SASEGT. The germline V and J ends were trimmed by 4 bases and 1 base, with 5 bases remaining between them. The CDR3, as DNA: TGTGCCAGCAGTGTTGGTTCCTACAATGAGCAGTTCTTC. Amino acids: CASSVGSYNEQFF.

The chain couples TRBV19 to TRBJ1-4, with 9 bases fitting TRBD1. Germline V gives CDR1 LNHDA, CDR2 SQIVND (reference sequence). The junction had 10 bases not matched to a gene; V was cut back by 6 bases and J by 8 bases. The CDR3 sequence is 15 residues long. The DNA for the CDR3 is TGTGCCAGTAGCCGAACCGGGACAGGGTGGGAAAAACTGTTTTTT. Protein product: CASSRTGTGWEKLFF.

The chain couples TRBV23-1 to TRBJ2-5; 10 bases match TRBD2. TRBV23-1 is marked as an open reading frame, function uncertain. Unmatched junction bases numbered 5, after V lost 3 bases and J lost 1 base. The CDR3 extends over 16 amino acids. The CDR3 DNA reads as TGCGCCAGCAGTCAGCCTCTAGCGGGGGTCCAAGAGACCCAGTACTTC. Translating it yields CASSQPLAGVQETQYF.

The rearrangement uses TRBV5-5 and TRBJ2-3, with 16 bases identical to TRBD2. There are 19 residues in the CDR3. Looked up from germline, CDR1 is SGHKS and CDR2 is YYEKEE (reference sequence). V lost 4 bases to trimming and J lost 1 base; unmatched junction nucleotides: 9. CDR3 amino acids: CASSGGLAGGPGGTDTQYF. DNA of the CDR3: TGTGCCAGCAGCGGGGGACTAGCGGGAGGGCCAGGTGGCACAGATACGCAGTATTTT.

This clone was seen only once. The chain carries TRBV14 and TRBJ2-7; D is unresolved. Germline CDR1 is SGHDN and CDR2 is FVKESK. The CDR3 spans 15 residues. V lost 0 bases and J lost 1, with 10 bases in between. The CDR3 loop reads CASSQDPGFSYEQYF. Written as DNA, the CDR3 is TGTGCCAGCAGCCAAGATCCGGGTTTTTCCTACGAGCAGTACTTC.